The entry below describes one T cell receptor beta chain. This specimen belongs to a study of T cells in Graves' hyperthyroidism and ophthalmopathy. Looked up from germline, CDR1 is MNHEY and CDR2 is SVGAGI. This CDR3 region has 14 residues. V dropped 3 bases and J dropped 4; count of bases not matched to a gene: 5. Authors of the study amplified TCR beta CDR3 regions from RNA transcripts. A first-round RT-PCR of the TCR CDR3 used the HTBI primer set. Via MiXCR, TCRdb re-called the multiplex PCR reads, giving one row per CDR3 protein. Among approximately 300,000 distinct CDR3 sequences, about 17% were seen once, and the ten largest hold over 45%.

The source is a woman in her sixties with Graves' ophthalmopathy. V is TRBV6-5 and J is TRBJ2-5; 7 bases line up with TRBD2. The material sequenced was blood. In DNA form, the CDR3 reads TGTGCCAGCAGTTATGGGGGGGTCCGAGAGACCCAGTACTTC. It encodes CASSYGGVRETQYF.